A selection of T cell receptor beta chains follows, all from one sample in a study of T-cell memory formation after mild COVID-19. MiXCR, applied by TCRdb to the 5' RACE reads, yields one record per CDR3 protein. The sample lists fewer than 95,000 distinct CDR3 sequences, about 13% seen once, with about 25% in the top ten. Specimen: PBMCs or a T cell subset sorted from them (not recorded which). All receptors derive from an adult woman who had mild COVID-19 (a few samples of this study predate the infection). Cell type and time point are not known. Each CDR3 is given without its conserved first and last residue.

V gene	J gene	CDR3 protein
TRBV7-9	TRBJ2-7	ASSIGGLSYEQY
TRBV12-3/TRBV12-4	TRBJ2-7	ASSWGDYYEQY
TRBV29-1	TRBJ2-7	SVPRDPLSGTEPHQEQY
TRBV30	TRBJ2-6	AWRTTAGANVLT
TRBV24-1	TRBJ2-1	ATSGGSAGEQF
TRBV19	TRBJ2-1	ASSMGPLSYNEQF
TRBV6-5	TRBJ2-3	ASSSGGRGTDTQY
TRBV7-8	TRBJ1-1	ASSLTGDSEAF
TRBV21-1	TRBJ2-7	ASSKGLLTSSYEQY
TRBV7-2	TRBJ2-7	ASSSQGAEQY
TRBV7-9	TRBJ2-1	ASSHTTSGRAVEYNEQF
TRBV20-1	TRBJ2-7	SARAGTAEQY
TRBV6-5	TRBJ1-2	ASSYRSSGEDYGYT
TRBV7-2	TRBJ2-3	ASSRGPMGDTDTQY
TRBV13	TRBJ2-7	ASSPGTGDPYEQY
TRBV4-3	TRBJ2-7	ASSDGTSAYYEQY
TRBV7-9	TRBJ2-5	ASSLAPWEGAKTQY
TRBV5-1	TRBJ2-1	ASSLEASGIDEQF
TRBV12-3/TRBV12-4	TRBJ2-1	ASSLGGGAGGDEQF
TRBV29-1	TRBJ2-7	SVEDSGQSSYEQY
TRBV6-2/TRBV6-3	TRBJ1-4	ASSYPPVRGREKLF
TRBV24-1	TRBJ2-5	ATSIRAGQGARETQY
TRBV7-9	TRBJ1-2	ASSLGDDDDYGYT
TRBV4-1	TRBJ1-1	ASSQSDEAF
TRBV9	TRBJ1-1	ASSVGDAASNTEAF
TRBV6-2/TRBV6-3	TRBJ2-1	ASSYSTGTGGEIDEQF
TRBV5-6	TRBJ2-1	ASSSKGVAGVEQF
TRBV11-3	TRBJ2-5	ASSLGRAEETQY
TRBV7-3	TRBJ1-2	ASSPNSNYGYT
TRBV7-9	TRBJ1-4	ASSPLPGHQATNEKLF
TRBV4-1	TRBJ1-2	ASSPGQGYGYT
TRBV4-1	TRBJ2-7	ASSHLPGQGAHEQY
TRBV4-1	TRBJ2-2	ASSQVGLQAGELF
TRBV12-3/TRBV12-4	TRBJ2-1	ASSLGDRGF
TRBV12-3/TRBV12-4	TRBJ2-3	ASSFGGGSTDTQY
TRBV29-1	TRBJ2-1	SVGLTGGIYNEQF
TRBV29-1	TRBJ2-1	SVGLAGMGEQF
TRBV7-6	TRBJ2-2	ASSTSAYPRDLGNTGELF
TRBV7-3	TRBJ2-3	ASSPLGGEADTQY
TRBV25-1	TRBJ1-6	ASSEPGPGPEAYNSPLH
TRBV7-9	TRBJ2-5	ASSYVGVGETQY
TRBV6-5	TRBJ2-1	ASRYGQFHEQF
TRBV12-3/TRBV12-4	TRBJ2-7	ASSLAPRALEQY
TRBV20-1	TRBJ2-3	SARDNRDYTQY
TRBV20-1	TRBJ1-1	SARRLTTGTEAF
TRBV4-1	TRBJ2-7	ASSQGDGGDYEQY
TRBV5-1	TRBJ2-3	ASSLNSASTDTQY
TRBV6-5	TRBJ1-5	ASSEVRNQPQH
TRBV20-1	TRBJ1-1	LLRLHTEAF
TRBV29-1	TRBJ2-3	SARDPSTDTQY
TRBV7-9	TRBJ2-5	ASSSPGQGLETQY
TRBV4-3	TRBJ1-3	ASSPNWDGGNTIY
TRBV5-1	TRBJ2-1	ASRETGTGVNEQF
TRBV25-1	TRBJ1-4	ASSEMKRANEKLF
TRBV3-1	TRBJ2-7	ASSQEGSYEQY
TRBV9	TRBJ2-3	ASSTPTSGDTDTQY
TRBV7-8	TRBJ2-7	ASSSGLAGGYSYEQY
TRBV7-9	TRBJ2-7	ASSPAPRTGNYEQY